Below are 14 T cell receptor beta chains sequenced from a single sample in a study of CXCR3-negative and CXCR3-positive naive CD8 T cells. Regarding the study as a whole: Compared with CXCR3-negative naive cells, CXCR3-positive naive cells showed more hydrophobic TRB CDR3s.

Their cognate antigens are unknown. TRB cDNA libraries were made by UMI-labeled 5' RACE. TCRdb reprocessed the 5' RACE reads and keeps a single row for each CDR3 protein, giving no DNA. The sample holds under 75,000 distinct CDR3 sequences. Sequenced: naive CXCR3+ CD8+ T cells from blood. The subset here: CD45RO-CCR7+CD27+CD95- naive CD8+ T cells expressing CXCR3 (TNR3+). All receptors come from a human donor in good health. Some clones in this sample may be carry-over from other donors' samples.

The CDR3 reads CTSSPPLYNEQFF. V usage is TRBV25-1 and J usage is TRBJ2-1; TCRdb's D call of TRBD1 is untestable without DNA. Germline-derived CDR1 and CDR2 are MGHDK and SYGVNS. The CDR3 extends over 13 amino acids.

This chain connects TRBV6-2 or TRBV6-3 to TRBJ2-7; without DNA, the TCRdb call of TRBD2 cannot be checked. The CDR3 totals 16 residues. Germline V gives CDR1 MNHEY, CDR2 SVGEGT. The CDR3 region is CASSKGLDGSPYEQYF.

The chain joins TRBV29-1 to TRBJ2-2. This CDR3 comprises 14 residues. CDR1 is SQVTM and CDR2 is ANQGSEA in the germline V gene. This CDR3 reads CSVERRASTGELFF.

The V and J genes are TRBV4-1 and TRBJ2-7; lacking DNA, the TRBD2 call made by TCRdb goes unchecked. Germline CDR1 and CDR2: MGHRA and YSYEKL. The CDR3 totals 15 residues. The CDR3 loop reads CASSQVTGLPHEQYF.

This chain joins TRBV4-2 and TRBJ1-2. Germline V gene lookup returns CDR1 LGHNA and CDR2 YNFKEQ. CDR3 length: 13 amino acids. The CDR3 sequence: CASSLGTNYGYTF.

V and J are TRBV20-1 and TRBJ2-3; TCRdb's D call, TRBD2, is unchecked because there is no DNA. There are 18 residues in the CDR3. CDR1 is DFQATT and CDR2 is SNEGSKA in the germline V gene (reference sequence). CDR3 region: CSGSQIAKLRTYTDTQYF.

This chain joins TRBV5-5 and TRBJ2-7; TCRdb's assignment of TRBD2 cannot be checked, as there is no DNA. CDR1 and CDR2 from the germline V gene are SGHKS and YYEKEE (reference sequence). CDR3 length: 14 residues. CDR3 protein: CASSLVDFAYEQYF.

The CDR3 sequence is CATSREPPGQGMGEQYF. The chain recombines TRBV15 with TRBJ2-7; no DNA is available, so the TRBD1 call from TCRdb remains unchecked. From germline, CDR1 is LNHNV and CDR2 YYDKDF (reference sequence). CDR3 length equals 17 residues.

The chain carries TRBV7-9 and TRBJ2-7; TCRdb reports TRBD1, a call that lacks DNA to check it against. Germline lookup yields CDR1 SEHNR and CDR2 FQNEAQ (reference sequence). The CDR3 extends over 15 amino acids. The CDR3 spells CASSSGVLSSYEQYF.

This chain joins TRBV7-9 and TRBJ2-7; TCRdb returns TRBD1, unconfirmable since there is no DNA. Germline values: CDR1 SEHNR, CDR2 FQNEAQ (reference sequence). The CDR3 covers 16 residues. The CDR3 protein is CASSSFTGTDTYEQYF.

CDR3 protein: CASSLGMGAGGYTF. This chain links TRBV12-3 or TRBV12-4 with TRBJ1-2; the TCRdb call, TRBD1, lacks DNA for checking. This CDR3 contains 14 residues.

The genes are TRBV29-1 and TRBJ2-6; TCRdb lists TRBD2, though no DNA is available to test this call. Germline CDR1 and CDR2: SQVTM and ANQGSEA. The CDR3 sequence is 16 residues long. CDR3 amino acids: CSVEDTRAPGANVLTF.

The chain joins TRBV14 to TRBJ2-5. Per the germline V gene, CDR1 is SGHDN and CDR2 is FVKESK. This CDR3 region has 16 residues. CDR3 loop: CASSPSKAGSGETQYF.

The genes are TRBV29-1 and TRBJ2-1; TCRdb reports TRBD1, a call that lacks DNA to check it against. Per germline, CDR1 SQVTM and CDR2 ANQGSEA. CDR3 length: 15 amino acids. The CDR3 protein is CSVDSPPKGSNEQFF.